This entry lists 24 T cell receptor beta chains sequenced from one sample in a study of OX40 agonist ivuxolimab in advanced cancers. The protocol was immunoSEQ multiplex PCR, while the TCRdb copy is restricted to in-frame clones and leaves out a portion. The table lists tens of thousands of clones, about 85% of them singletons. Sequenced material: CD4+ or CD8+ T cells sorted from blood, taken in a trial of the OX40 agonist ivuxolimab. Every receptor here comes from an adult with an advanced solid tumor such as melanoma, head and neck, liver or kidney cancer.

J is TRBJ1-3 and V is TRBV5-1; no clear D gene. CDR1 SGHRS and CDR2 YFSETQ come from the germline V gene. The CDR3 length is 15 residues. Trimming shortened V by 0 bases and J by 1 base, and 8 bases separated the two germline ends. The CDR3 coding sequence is TGCGCCAGCAGCTTGGAGCAGCCTTCTGGAAACACCATATATTTT. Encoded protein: CASSLEQPSGNTIYF. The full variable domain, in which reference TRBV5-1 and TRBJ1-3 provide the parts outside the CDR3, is KAGVTQTPRYLIKTRGQQVTLSCSPISGHRSVSWYQQTPGQGLQFLFEYFSETQRNKGNFPGRFSGRQFSNSRSEMNVSTLELGDSALYLCASSLEQPSGNTIYFGEGSWLTVV.

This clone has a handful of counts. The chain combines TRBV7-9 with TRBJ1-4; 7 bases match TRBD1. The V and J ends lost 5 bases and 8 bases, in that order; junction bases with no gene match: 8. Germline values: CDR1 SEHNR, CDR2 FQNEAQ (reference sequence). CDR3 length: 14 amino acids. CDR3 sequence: CASSHYRGGEKLFF. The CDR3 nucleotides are TGTGCCAGCAGCCATTACAGGGGTGGAGAAAAACTGTTTTTT.

DNA of the CDR3: TGCGCCAGCAGTCTTAGTTCCACTTCAGGGACAGAGACCCAGTACTTC. Its protein product is CASSLSSTSGTETQYF. This chain connects TRBV5-1 to TRBJ2-5; D possibly matches TRBD1 or TRBD2 (5 bases each). The CDR3 extends over 16 amino acids. Per the germline V gene, CDR1 is SGHRS and CDR2 is YFSETQ. V was clipped by 5 bases and J by 4 bases, with 21 bases between them.

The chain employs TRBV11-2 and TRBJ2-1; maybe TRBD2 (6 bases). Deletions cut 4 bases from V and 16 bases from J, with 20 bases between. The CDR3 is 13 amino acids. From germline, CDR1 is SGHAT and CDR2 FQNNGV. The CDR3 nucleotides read TGTGCCAGCAGCTCGGATCGGGACTTGGGTAGATTCTTC. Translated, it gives CASSSDRDLGRFF. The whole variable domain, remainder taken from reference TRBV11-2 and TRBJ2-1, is EAGVAQSPRYKIIEKRQSVAFWCNPISGHATLYWYQQILGQGPKLLIQFQNNGVVDDSQLPKDRFSAERLKGVDSTLKIQPAKLEDSAVYLCASSSDRDLGRFFGPGTRLTVL.

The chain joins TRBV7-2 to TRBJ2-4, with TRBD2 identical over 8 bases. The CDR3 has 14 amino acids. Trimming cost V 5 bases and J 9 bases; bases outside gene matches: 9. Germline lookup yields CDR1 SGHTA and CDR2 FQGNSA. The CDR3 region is CASSGVRGGSIQYF. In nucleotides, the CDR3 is TGTGCCAGCAGCGGAGTACGGGGGGGAAGCATTCAGTACTTC.

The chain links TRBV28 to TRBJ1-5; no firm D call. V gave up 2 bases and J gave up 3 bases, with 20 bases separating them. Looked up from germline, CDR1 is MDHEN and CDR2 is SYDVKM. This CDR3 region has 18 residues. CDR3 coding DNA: TGTGCCAGCAGTTTACCCCCCCTCCGTGGAGGGATCAATCAGCCCCAGCATTTT. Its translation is CASSLPPLRGGINQPQHF.

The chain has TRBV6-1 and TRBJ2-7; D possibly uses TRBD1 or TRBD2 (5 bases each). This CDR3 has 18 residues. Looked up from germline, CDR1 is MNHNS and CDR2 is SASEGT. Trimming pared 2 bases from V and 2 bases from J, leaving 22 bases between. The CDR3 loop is CASSELIGANLATYEQYF. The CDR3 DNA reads TGTGCCAGCAGTGAACTAATCGGGGCAAACCTAGCTACCTACGAGCAGTACTTC.

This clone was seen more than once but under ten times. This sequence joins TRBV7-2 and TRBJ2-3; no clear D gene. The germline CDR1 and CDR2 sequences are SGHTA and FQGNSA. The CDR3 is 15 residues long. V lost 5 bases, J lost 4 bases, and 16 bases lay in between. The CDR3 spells CASSPSGGRADTQYF. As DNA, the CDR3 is TGTGCCAGCAGCCCATCGGGTGGCCGGGCAGATACGCAGTATTTT. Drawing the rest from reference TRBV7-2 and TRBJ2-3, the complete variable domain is GAGVSQSPSNKVTEKGKDVELRCDPISGHTALYWYRQSLGQGLEFLIYFQGNSAPDKSGLPSDRFSAERTGGSVSTLTIQRTQQEDSAVYLCASSPSGGRADTQYFGPGTRLTVL.

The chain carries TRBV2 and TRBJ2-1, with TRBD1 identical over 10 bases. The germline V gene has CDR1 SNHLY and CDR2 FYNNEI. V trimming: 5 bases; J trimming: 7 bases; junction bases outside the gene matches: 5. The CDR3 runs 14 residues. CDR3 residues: CASSLPDRGNEQFF. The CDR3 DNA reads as TGTGCCAGCAGTCTACCGGACAGGGGGAATGAGCAGTTCTTC.

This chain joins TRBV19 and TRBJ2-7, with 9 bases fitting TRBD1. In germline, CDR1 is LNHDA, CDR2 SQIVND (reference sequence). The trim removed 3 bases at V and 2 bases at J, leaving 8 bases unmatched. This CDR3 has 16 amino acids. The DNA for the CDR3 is TGTGCCAGTAGTATTCAACCGGGACAGGGAACCTACGAGCAGTACTTC. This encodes CASSIQPGQGTYEQYF.

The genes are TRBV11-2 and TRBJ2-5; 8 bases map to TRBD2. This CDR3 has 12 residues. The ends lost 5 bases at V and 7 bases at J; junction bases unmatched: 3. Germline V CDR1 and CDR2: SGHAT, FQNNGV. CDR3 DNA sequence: TGTGCCAGCAGCGGGGCGGGGGGGACCCAGTACTTC. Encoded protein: CASSGAGGTQYF.

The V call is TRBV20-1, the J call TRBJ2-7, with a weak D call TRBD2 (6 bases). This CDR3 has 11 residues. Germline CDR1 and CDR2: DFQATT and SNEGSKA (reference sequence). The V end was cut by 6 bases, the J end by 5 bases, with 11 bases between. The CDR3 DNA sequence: TGCAGTGCCCCGGGGGACGACGAGCAGTACTTC. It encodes CSAPGDDEQYF.

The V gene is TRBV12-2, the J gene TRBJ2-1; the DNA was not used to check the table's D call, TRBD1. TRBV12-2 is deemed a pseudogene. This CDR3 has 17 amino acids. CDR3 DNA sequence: TGTGCAAGTCGCTTAGCCCTTGGGGGCCACCGGGTTTTTAAGCAGTTCTTC. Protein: CASRLALGGHRVFKQFF.

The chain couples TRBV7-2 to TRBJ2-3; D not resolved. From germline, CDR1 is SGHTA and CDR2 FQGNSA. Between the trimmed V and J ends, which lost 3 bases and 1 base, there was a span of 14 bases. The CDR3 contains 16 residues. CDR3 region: CASSFGVLPGTDTQYF. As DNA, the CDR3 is TGTGCCAGCAGCTTCGGAGTCCTACCAGGCACAGATACGCAGTATTTT. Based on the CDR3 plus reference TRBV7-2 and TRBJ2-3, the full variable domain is GAGVSQSPSNKVTEKGKDVELRCDPISGHTALYWYRQSLGQGLEFLIYFQGNSAPDKSGLPSDRFSAERTGGSVSTLTIQRTQQEDSAVYLCASSFGVLPGTDTQYFGPGTRLTVL.

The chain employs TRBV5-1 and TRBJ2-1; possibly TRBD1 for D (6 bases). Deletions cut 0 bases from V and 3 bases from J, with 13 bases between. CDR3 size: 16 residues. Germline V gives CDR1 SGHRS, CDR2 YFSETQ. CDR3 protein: CASSLDPGDLYNEQFF. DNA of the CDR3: TGCGCCAGCAGCTTGGACCCAGGGGACCTCTACAATGAGCAGTTCTTC.

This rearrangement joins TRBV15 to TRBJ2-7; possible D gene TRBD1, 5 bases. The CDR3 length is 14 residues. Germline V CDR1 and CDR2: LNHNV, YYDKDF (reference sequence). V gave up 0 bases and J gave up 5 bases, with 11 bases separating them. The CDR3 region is CATSRDRARNEQYF. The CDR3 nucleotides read TGTGCCACCAGCAGAGACAGGGCCCGGAACGAGCAGTACTTC.

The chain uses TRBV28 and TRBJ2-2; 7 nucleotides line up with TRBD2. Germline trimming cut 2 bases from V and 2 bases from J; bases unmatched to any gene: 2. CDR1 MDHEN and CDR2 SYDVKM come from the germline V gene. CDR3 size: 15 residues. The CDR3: CASSLPGGNTGELFF. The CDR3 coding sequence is TGTGCCAGCAGTTTACCGGGAGGAAACACCGGGGAGCTGTTTTTT.

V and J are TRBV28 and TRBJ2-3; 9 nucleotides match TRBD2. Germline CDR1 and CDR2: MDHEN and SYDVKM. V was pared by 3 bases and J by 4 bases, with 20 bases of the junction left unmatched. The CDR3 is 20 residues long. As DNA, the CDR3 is TGTGCCAGCAGTTTTGGGGCCAGGAGCGGGAGGCCCGCCATTTCAGATACGCAGTATTTT. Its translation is CASSFGARSGRPAISDTQYF.

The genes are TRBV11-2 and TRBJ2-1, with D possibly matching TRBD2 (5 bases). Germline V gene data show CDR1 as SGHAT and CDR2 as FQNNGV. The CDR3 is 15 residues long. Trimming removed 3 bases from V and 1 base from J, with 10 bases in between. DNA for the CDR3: TGTGCCAGCAGCTTCCCTCCGGGATCCTACAATGAGCAGTTCTTC. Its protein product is CASSFPPGSYNEQFF.

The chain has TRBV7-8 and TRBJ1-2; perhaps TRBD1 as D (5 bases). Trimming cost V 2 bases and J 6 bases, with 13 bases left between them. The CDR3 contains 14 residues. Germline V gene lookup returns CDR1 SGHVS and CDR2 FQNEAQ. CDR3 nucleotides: TGTGCCAGCAGCTTAAGTCAGGGCGGGGATGGCTACACCTTC. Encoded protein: CASSLSQGGDGYTF.

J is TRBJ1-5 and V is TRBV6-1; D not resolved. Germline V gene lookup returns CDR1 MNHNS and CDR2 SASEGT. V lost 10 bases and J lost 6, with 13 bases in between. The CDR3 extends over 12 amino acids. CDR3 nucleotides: TGTGCCACCGTTGTCTACGGTCAGCCCCAGCATTTT. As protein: CATVVYGQPQHF.

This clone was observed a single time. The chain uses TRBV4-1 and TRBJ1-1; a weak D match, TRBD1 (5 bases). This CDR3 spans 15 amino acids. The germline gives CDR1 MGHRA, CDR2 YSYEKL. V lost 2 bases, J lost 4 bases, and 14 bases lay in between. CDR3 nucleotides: TGCGCCAGCAGCCAACTTACGCAGGGTTCCACTGAAGCTTTCTTT. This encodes CASSQLTQGSTEAFF.

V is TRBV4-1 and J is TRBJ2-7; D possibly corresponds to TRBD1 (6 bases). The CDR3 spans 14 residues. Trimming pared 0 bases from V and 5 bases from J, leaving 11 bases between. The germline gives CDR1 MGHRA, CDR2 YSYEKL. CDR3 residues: CASSQDTGRNEQYF. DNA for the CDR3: TGCGCCAGCAGCCAAGACACAGGGCGGAACGAGCAGTACTTC.

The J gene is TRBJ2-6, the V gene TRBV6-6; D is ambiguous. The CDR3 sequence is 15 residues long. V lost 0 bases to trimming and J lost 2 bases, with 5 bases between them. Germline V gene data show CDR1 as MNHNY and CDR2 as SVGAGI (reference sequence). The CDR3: CASSYSRTGANVLTF. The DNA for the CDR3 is TGTGCCAGCAGTTACTCCAGGACTGGGGCCAACGTCCTGACTTTC.